Each of the 20 T cell receptor beta chains below was sequenced from the same sample in a study of graft-versus-host responses after intestinal transplantation. No antigen has been assigned to these receptors. Data came from immunoSEQ multiplex PCR; TCRdb stores just in-frame clones and leaves some out. The data hold approximately 90,000 clones, with 90% to 95% observed a single time. The sample consisted of unstimulated CD8+ T cells sorted from spleen or lymph node cells, taken before intestinal transplant. The receptors shown here come from a human donor who received an intestinal transplant.

V is TRBV11-1 and J is TRBJ2-7, with D maybe TRBD1 (5 bases). Germline V CDR1 and CDR2: SGHAT, FQDESV (reference sequence). The CDR3 runs 14 residues. Between the trimmed V and J ends, which lost 2 bases and 5 bases, there was a span of 13 bases. The CDR3: CASSLQTAADEQYF. The CDR3 DNA follows: TGTGCCAGCAGCTTACAGACAGCTGCGGACGAGCAGTACTTC. The entire variable domain, with the rest obtained from reference TRBV11-1 and TRBJ2-7, is as follows: EAEVAQSPRYKITEKSQAVAFWCDPISGHATLYWYRQILGQGPELLVQFQDESVVDDSQLPKDRFSAERLKGVDSTLKIQPAELGDSAMYLCASSLQTAADEQYFGPGTRLTVT.

As to this clone: Other DNA sequences in the same sample also yield this CDR3. The V and J genes are TRBV4-3 and TRBJ2-7, with D perhaps TRBD1 (5 bases). The V and J ends lost 0 bases and 0 bases respectively, with 12 bases between them. Per germline, CDR1 LGHNA and CDR2 YSLEER. The CDR3 is 16 residues long. The CDR3 DNA reads TGCGCCAGCAGCCAAGATGGGGCTAGTAACTCCTACGAGCAGTACTTC. It encodes CASSQDGASNSYEQYF.

CDR3: CASSLASAASLLRDTQYF. As DNA, the CDR3 is TGTGCCAGCAGCTTAGCTTCGGCGGCTAGCTTATTGAGGGATACGCAGTATTTT. The chain links TRBV11-2 to TRBJ2-3; TRBD2 is a possible D gene (5 bases). Per the germline V gene, CDR1 is SGHAT and CDR2 is FQNNGV. This CDR3 spans 18 amino acids. V was shortened by 1 base and J by 6 bases, with 23 bases between the two germline ends. Supplemented by reference TRBV11-2 and TRBJ2-3, the full variable domain reads EAGVAQSPRYKIIEKRQSVAFWCNPISGHATLYWYQQILGQGPKLLIQFQNNGVVDDSQLPKDRFSAERLKGVDSTLKIQPAKLEDSAVYLCASSLASAASLLRDTQYFGPGTRLTVL.

V usage is TRBV7-6 and J usage is TRBJ2-7, with TRBD2 matching over 8 bases. From germline, CDR1 is SGHVS and CDR2 FNYEAQ. The CDR3 is 15 amino acids. V was clipped by 5 bases and J by 3 bases; unmatched bases: 9. CDR3 protein: CASSVTSGRSYEQYF. For the CDR3, the DNA is TGTGCCAGCAGCGTAACTAGCGGAAGGAGCTACGAGCAGTACTTC.

The chain joins TRBV7-9 to TRBJ1-2; TRBD1 agrees at 7 bases. Germline V gene lookup returns CDR1 SEHNR and CDR2 FQNEAQ (reference sequence). The CDR3 covers 15 residues. Unmatched junction bases numbered 9, after V lost 4 bases and J lost 4 bases. The CDR3 spells CASSSTPRGSYGYTF. DNA of the CDR3: TGTGCCAGCAGCTCAACACCCAGGGGGAGCTATGGCTACACCTTC. Looking up the rest from reference TRBV7-9 and TRBJ1-2 gives the full variable domain: DTGVSQNPRHKITKRGQNVTFRCDPISEHNRLYWYRQTLGQGPEFLTYFQNEAQLEKSRLLSDRFSAERPKGSFSTLEIQRTEQGDSAMYLCASSSTPRGSYGYTFGSGTRLTVV.

The J gene is TRBJ1-6, the V gene TRBV6-5; D is ambiguous. CDR3 size: 15 residues. Trimming shortened V by 6 bases and J by 1 base, and 10 bases separated the two germline ends. CDR1 and CDR2 (germline): MNHEY, SVGAGI. The CDR3 here is CASSSTRSYNSPLHF. The CDR3 region has the DNA TGTGCCAGCAGCTCGACTCGTTCCTATAATTCACCCCTCCACTTT.

The V gene is TRBV5-1, the J gene TRBJ2-3, with D hard to call. Trimming pared 4 bases from V and 0 bases from J, leaving 15 bases between. CDR3 length: 16 residues. Germline V gives CDR1 SGHRS, CDR2 YFSETQ. The CDR3 protein is CASSRFTEVSTDTQYF. The CDR3 DNA reads as TGCGCCAGCAGCCGATTCACAGAAGTTAGCACAGATACGCAGTATTTT.

The J gene is TRBJ1-3, the V gene TRBV30; tentative D call: TRBD1 (5 bases). This CDR3 is built from 13 residues. The V gene's germline CDR1 is GTSNPN and CDR2 SVGIG (reference sequence). The V end was cut by 7 bases, the J end by 0 bases, with 10 bases between. This chain's CDR3 is CASDRDSGNTIYF. The CDR3 DNA reads TGTGCCTCCGACAGAGACTCTGGAAACACCATATATTTT.

The V call is TRBV18, the J call TRBJ2-1, with D tentatively TRBD2 (6 bases). The CDR3 covers 12 residues. Germline values: CDR1 KGHSH, CDR2 LQKENI. V lost 3 bases and J 10 bases, leaving 10 bases between the germline ends. CDR3 in amino acids: CASSPGLPEQFF. In DNA form, the CDR3 reads TGTGCCAGCTCACCGGGACTTCCAGAGCAGTTCTTC.

This clone was seen a few times. This rearrangement joins TRBV4-3 to TRBJ1-1, with D unclear. Germline CDR1 and CDR2: LGHNA and YSLEER. This CDR3 comprises 15 residues. The V and J ends lost 0 bases and 0 bases respectively, with 8 bases between them. The CDR3 protein is CASSQDNILNTEAFF. The CDR3 DNA reads TGCGCCAGCAGCCAAGATAACATTTTGAACACTGAAGCTTTCTTT.

The chain carries TRBV7-9 and TRBJ2-5; 8 positions match TRBD1. Germline V gene sequence: CDR1 SEHNR, CDR2 FQNEAQ (reference sequence). The CDR3 sequence is 17 residues long. V shed 5 bases, J shed 5 bases, and the junction held 16 bases outside the gene matches. CDR3 region: CASSLRIDRGFWETQYF. The CDR3 DNA is TGTGCCAGCAGCCTAAGAATTGACAGGGGCTTTTGGGAGACCCAGTACTTC.

This clone was found once. The chain employs TRBV19 and TRBJ2-1, with D possibly matching TRBD1 (6 bases). The CDR3 loop spans 17 amino acids. V was cut by 3 bases and J by 0 bases, with 15 bases left in between. CDR1 is LNHDA, CDR2 SQIVND, per germline (reference sequence). Here the CDR3 DNA reads TGTGCCAGTAGTATCCTCTGGGGGCCGAGCTCCTACAATGAGCAGTTCTTC. The encoded protein is CASSILWGPSSYNEQFF.

The J gene is TRBJ2-2, the V gene TRBV4-3, with 8 bases matching TRBD2. The CDR3 has 16 amino acids. J gave up 5 bases and V 3 bases, and 8 bases lay outside the gene matches. The germline gives CDR1 LGHNA, CDR2 YSLEER. CDR3 amino acids: CASSQETSVSTGELFF. The CDR3 DNA follows: TGCGCCAGCAGCCAGGAGACTAGCGTCTCAACCGGGGAGCTGTTTTTT.

This clone was counted once. This chain links TRBV21-1 with TRBJ1-6; the D call in the table, TRBD1, was not verified against the DNA. TRBV21-1 is classified as a pseudogene. CDR3 length: 18 residues. The CDR3 is CASSRGLQETGLFSPFHF. The CDR3 DNA reads TGTGCCAGCAGCAGAGGGTTGCAAGAGACAGGGTTATTTTCACCCTTCCACTTT.

J is TRBJ2-5 and V is TRBV15; D gene unclear. The CDR3 spans 15 residues. CDR1 is LNHNV and CDR2 is YYDKDF in the germline V gene (reference sequence). Trimming cost V 0 bases and J 5 bases, with 13 bases left between them. CDR3 sequence (DNA): TGTGCCACCAGCAGAGATTTATCCTTAGTTGAGACCCAGTACTTC. Protein: CATSRDLSLVETQYF. The whole variable domain, filled in from reference TRBV15 and TRBJ2-5, reads DAMVIQNPRYQVTQFGKPVTLSCSQTLNHNVMYWYQQKSSQAPKLLFHYYDKDFNNEADTPDNFQSRRPNTSFCFLDIRSPGLGDTAMYLCATSRDLSLVETQYFGPGTRLLVL.

The CDR3: CSVFTDLNTEAFF. CDR3 DNA sequence: TGCAGCGTCTTTACAGATTTGAACACTGAAGCTTTCTTT. The V gene is TRBV29-1, the J gene TRBJ1-1; D is undetermined. From germline, CDR1 is SQVTM and CDR2 ANQGSEA. This CDR3 contains 13 residues. Trimming took 6 bases from V and 0 from J, leaving 11 bases between them.

V gene TRBV7-2 combines with J gene TRBJ1-1, with 11 bases fitting TRBD1. Losses at the gene ends were 4 bases for V and 4 bases for J; bases not matched to a gene: 2. This CDR3 is 14 amino acids long. CDR1 is SGHTA, CDR2 FQGNSA, per germline. The CDR3 bases are TGTGCCAGCAGCTCCGGGACAGGGGGCACTGAAGCTTTCTTT. This sequence encodes CASSSGTGGTEAFF. The full variable domain, with the rest looked up from reference TRBV7-2 and TRBJ1-1, is GAGVSQSPSNKVTEKGKDVELRCDPISGHTALYWYRQSLGQGLEFLIYFQGNSAPDKSGLPSDRFSAERTGGSVSTLTIQRTQQEDSAVYLCASSSGTGGTEAFFGQGTRLTVV.

The genes are TRBV9 and TRBJ1-4; weak D call: TRBD1 (5 bases). V dropped 0 bases and J dropped 0 bases, with 6 bases sitting between them. The CDR3 has 15 amino acids. The germline gives CDR1 SGDLS, CDR2 YYNGEE. The CDR3 DNA is TGTGCCAGCAGCGTAGCGGGGGCAACTAATGAAAAACTGTTTTTT. The encoded protein is CASSVAGATNEKLFF.

This clone has only one observation. The gene calls are TRBV4-3 and TRBJ2-3; the D is unclear. The CDR3 is 13 amino acids. CDR1 and CDR2 from the germline V gene are LGHNA and YSLEER. Trimming cost V 0 bases and J 4 bases, with 5 bases left between them. CDR3 sequence reads: CASSQDLSDTQYF. The CDR3 DNA sequence: TGCGCCAGCAGCCAAGATCTTTCAGATACGCAGTATTTT.

The V and J genes are TRBV2 and TRBJ2-7, with 7 bases fitting TRBD2. The CDR3 totals 11 residues. In germline, CDR1 is SNHLY, CDR2 FYNNEI. With 11 bases clipped from V and 0 bases from J, the junction kept 1 base outside the gene matches. In nucleotides, the CDR3 is TGTGCCGGCGGGAGCTCCTACGAGCAGTACTTC. It is translated as CAGGSSYEQYF. Full variable domain (remainder filled in from reference TRBV2 and TRBJ2-7): EPEVTQTPSHQVTQMGQEVILRCVPISNHLYFYWYRQILGQKVEFLVSFYNNEISEKSEIFDDQFSVERPDGSNFTLKIRSTKLEDSAMYFCAGGSSYEQYFGPGTRLTVT.